The T cell receptor (beta chain) described here comes from a study of T cells expressing NK-cell markers. Germline CDR1 and CDR2: MDHEN and SYDVKM. CDR3 size: 15 residues. TCRdb re-called the 5' RACE reads and shows each CDR3 protein once, DNA omitted. In total, the table holds a few hundred thousand distinct CDR3 sequences. V is TRBV28 and J is TRBJ2-3; absent DNA, TCRdb's TRBD1 call cannot be checked. Sequencing was done on a sample of blood T cells: a sorted CD56 or NKG2C T cell subset, CD4+ or CD8+ T cells, or bulk PBMC T cells (not recorded which). The source of this sequence is a man between 18 and 29 years old in good health. Here the CDR3 reads CASSPGTEFTDTQYF.